The 12 T cell receptor beta chains below come from one sample, sequenced in a study of blood T cell repertoires in COVID-19 (dated by TCRdb to the early 2020s). Library prep was done by the immunoSEQ multiplex PCR assay. Imported from immuneACCESS, the table was reduced by TCRdb to in-frame sequences with V and J called. These copies leave out some clones; in studies compared against another copy, an unresolved V gene accounts for under half, and the cause of the remainder is not known. The sample includes 95,000 to 110,000 clones, with about 89% observed a single time. The ten largest account for roughly 1.2% of the sample. The sample was peripheral blood. Source of these receptors: a woman in her 30s with acute or convalescent COVID-19.

CDR3 protein: CASSFDGANYGYTF. The CDR3 DNA sequence: TGTGCCAGCAGCTTCGACGGAGCTAACTATGGCTACACCTTC. The J gene is TRBJ1-2, the V gene TRBV27; D gene unclear. The CDR3 is made up of 14 amino acids. The germline V and J ends were trimmed by 6 bases and 0 bases, with 11 bases remaining between them. Per germline, CDR1 MNHEY and CDR2 SMNVEV (reference sequence).

The rearrangement uses TRBV20-1 and TRBJ2-1, with D maybe TRBD1 (5 bases). This CDR3 comprises 14 residues. The V end lost 3 bases, the J end lost 4 bases, and 13 bases lay between the germline ends. The germline gives CDR1 DFQATT, CDR2 SNEGSKA (reference sequence). The CDR3 nucleotides read TGCAGTGCTAGTAGGCGGACACTATACAATGAGCAGTTCTTC. Its translation: CSASRRTLYNEQFF.

The CDR3 DNA reads as TGTGCCAGCAGTACTCCGACCGGGTCAGCCTACGAGCAGTACTTC. It codes for CASSTPTGSAYEQYF. The V and J genes are TRBV6-2 or TRBV6-3 and TRBJ2-7; D unresolved. This CDR3 is 15 amino acids long. Germline CDR1 reads MNHEY; CDR2 reads SVGEGT. Trimming took off 5 bases at V and 2 bases at J, with 16 bases between the two ends.

The chain has TRBV4-1 and TRBJ1-2; D remains ambiguous. With 0 bases removed from V and 0 bases from J, the gap between germline ends came to 14 bases. The germline V gene has CDR1 MGHRA and CDR2 YSYEKL. The CDR3 loop spans 17 amino acids. The CDR3 DNA is TGCGCCAGCAGCCAAGACTCGTACCGGGGTACTAACTATGGCTACACCTTC. Its protein is CASSQDSYRGTNYGYTF.

This clone was counted a single time. The chain uses TRBV13 and TRBJ2-1; 7 positions match TRBD2. Germline values: CDR1 PRHDT, CDR2 FYEKMQ (reference sequence). The CDR3 has 15 amino acids. The V gene end was trimmed by 6 bases and the J gene end by 9 bases; junction bases not matched to a gene: 14. The CDR3: CASSSGRGSFGEQFF. The DNA for the CDR3 is TGTGCCAGCAGTTCCGGTCGCGGGAGTTTCGGTGAGCAGTTCTTC.

The chain combines TRBV6-5 with TRBJ1-1; TRBD1 is a possible D gene (5 bases). Germline CDR1 is MNHEY and CDR2 is SVGAGI. Trimming removed 8 bases from V and 4 bases from J, with 11 bases in between. The CDR3 runs 12 residues. CDR3 sequence reads: CASLAQGTEAFF. In nucleotides, the CDR3 is TGTGCCAGCCTCGCCCAGGGCACTGAAGCTTTCTTT.

The chain combines TRBV19 with TRBJ1-2; TRBD1 might be the D (6 bases). Trimming removed 5 bases at V and 7 bases at J, with 11 bases between. The CDR3 sequence is 12 residues long. Germline V lookup: CDR1 LNHDA, CDR2 SQIVND (reference sequence). This chain's CDR3 is CASSGGASGYTF. The DNA of the CDR3 is TGTGCCAGTAGTGGGGGGGCAAGTGGCTACACCTTC.

V usage is TRBV14 and J usage is TRBJ2-7; TRBD1 matches at 8 bases. Per the germline V gene, CDR1 is SGHDN and CDR2 is FVKESK. The CDR3 length is 15 residues. The V segment lost 2 bases and the J segment 6 bases; nucleotides outside the gene matches: 9. Here the CDR3 DNA reads TGTGCCAGCAGCCAATACGGACAGGGATGGGGCGAGCAGTACTTC. Protein: CASSQYGQGWGEQYF.

This clone showed up just once. The chain is built from TRBV21-1 and TRBJ1-5; the table gives TRBD1 as D, unverified against the DNA. TRBV21-1 is a pseudogene. This CDR3 is 15 amino acids long. In DNA form, the CDR3 reads TGTGCCAGCAGCACGAAGAGGACAGGCCTTAAGCCCCAGCATTTT. Protein sequence: CASSTKRTGLKPQHF.

V is TRBV7-8 and J is TRBJ1-2; D remains ambiguous. Trimming removed 5 bases at V and 4 bases at J, with 14 bases between. The CDR3 is 14 residues long. From germline, CDR1 is SGHVS and CDR2 FQNEAQ. The CDR3, as DNA: TGTGCCAGCAGCCGACTTACTATCGGCTATGGCTACACCTTC. Amino acid sequence: CASSRLTIGYGYTF.

The chain has TRBV19 and TRBJ1-1, with a possible D match to TRBD1 (6 bases). The length of the CDR3 is 13 residues. Germline V gene data show CDR1 as LNHDA and CDR2 as SQIVND (reference sequence). V shed 6 bases and J shed 1 base, with 9 bases lying between them. The CDR3 DNA reads TGTGCCAGTAGGGGACACCAGAACACTGAAGCTTTCTTT. This codes for CASRGHQNTEAFF. The whole variable domain, filled in from reference TRBV19 and TRBJ1-1, reads DGGITQSPKYLFRKEGQNVTLSCEQNLNHDAMYWYRQDPGQGLRLIYYSQIVNDFQKGDIAEGYSVSREKKESFPLTVTSAQKNPTAFYLCASRGHQNTEAFFGQGTRLTVV.

The chain has TRBV6-6 and TRBJ2-1; 9 bases agree with TRBD2. J gave up 8 bases and V 4 bases, and 6 bases lay outside the gene matches. This CDR3 spans 14 amino acids. Germline-derived CDR1 and CDR2 are MNHNY and SVGAGI (reference sequence). The CDR3 DNA follows: TGTGCCAGCAGTTCCCCGGGACTAGCATATGAGCAGTTCTTC. Translating it yields CASSSPGLAYEQFF.